Sequencing of this T cell receptor beta chain was carried out in a study of post-analysis software for immune sequencing data. Carried by the TCR beta cDNA libraries were unique molecular identifiers. TCRdb reprocessed the PCR reads via MiXCR and lists one record per CDR3 protein. The sample includes roughly 580,000 distinct CDR3 sequences, 44% seen only once; the top ten take about 1.5%. Sequenced: blood. The TCR originated in a girl under 18 with multiple sclerosis.

The CDR3 spells CASSYGQELTDTQYF. In nucleotides, the CDR3 is TGTGCCAGCAGCTACGGACAGGAACTCACAGATACGCAGTATTTT. The chain is built from TRBV3-1 and TRBJ2-3; 7 nucleotides align to TRBD1. The CDR3 runs 15 residues. The germline V gene encodes CDR1 LGHDT and CDR2 YNNKEL (reference sequence). The J segment lost 2 bases and the V segment lost 5 bases, leaving 7 bases of the junction unmatched.